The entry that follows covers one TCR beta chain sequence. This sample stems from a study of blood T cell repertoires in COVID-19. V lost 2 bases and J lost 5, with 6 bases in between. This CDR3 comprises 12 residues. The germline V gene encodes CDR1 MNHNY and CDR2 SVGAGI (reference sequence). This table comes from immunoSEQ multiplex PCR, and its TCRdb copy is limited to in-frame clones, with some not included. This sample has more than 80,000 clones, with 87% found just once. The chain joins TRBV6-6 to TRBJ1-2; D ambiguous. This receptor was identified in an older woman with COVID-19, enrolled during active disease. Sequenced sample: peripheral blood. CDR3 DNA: TGTGCCAGCAGTTACGCGGCTTATGGCTACACCTTC. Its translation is CASSYAAYGYTF.